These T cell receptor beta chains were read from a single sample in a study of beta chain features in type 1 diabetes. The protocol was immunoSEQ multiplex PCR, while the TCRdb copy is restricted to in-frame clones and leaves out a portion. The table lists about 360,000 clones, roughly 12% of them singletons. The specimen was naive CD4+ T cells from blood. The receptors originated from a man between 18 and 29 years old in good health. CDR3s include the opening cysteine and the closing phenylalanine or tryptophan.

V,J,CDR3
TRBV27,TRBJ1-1,CAIQKQGGTEAFF
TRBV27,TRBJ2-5,CASARLAGSRETQYF
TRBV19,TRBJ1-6,CASSTTGTGSPLHF
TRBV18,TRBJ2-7,CASSPLGQGSYEQYF
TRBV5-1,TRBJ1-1,CASSRGTNTEAFF
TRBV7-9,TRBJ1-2,CASSPRQADLYGYTF
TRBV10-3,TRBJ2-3,CAIRGTGPVTDTQYF
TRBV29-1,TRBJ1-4,CSVEMRQGNGLFF
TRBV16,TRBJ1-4,CASSPPRGRGREKLFF
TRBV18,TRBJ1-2,CASSSPGQRNYGYTF
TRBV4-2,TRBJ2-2,CASSQPGELFF
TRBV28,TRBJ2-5,CASIGLAGVVTQYF
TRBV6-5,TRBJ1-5,CASSRDRGDQPQHF
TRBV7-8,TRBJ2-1,CASSLRELLHGEQFF
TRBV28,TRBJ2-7,CASSPIPGQGSHEQYF
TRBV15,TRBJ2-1,CATTNGGAFHNEQFF
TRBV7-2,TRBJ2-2,CASSLVVGRLNTGELFF
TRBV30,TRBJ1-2,CAWTDSFYGYTF
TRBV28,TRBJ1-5,CASKGNQPQHF
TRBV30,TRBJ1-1,CAWTKDRRNTEAFF
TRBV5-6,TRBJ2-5,CASSPTGVGQETQYF
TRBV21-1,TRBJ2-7,CASSIRTGHVYEQYF
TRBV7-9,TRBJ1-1,CASSWGPTGQITEAFF
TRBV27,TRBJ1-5,CASSTDRAPNQPQHF
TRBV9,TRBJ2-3,CASSAGVSDTQYF
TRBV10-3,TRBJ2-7,CASRVGSTYEQYF
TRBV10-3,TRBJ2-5,CAISESRRFETQYF
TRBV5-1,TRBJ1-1,CASSTMTDMNTEAFF
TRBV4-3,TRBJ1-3,CASSQEGAGRAGNTIYF
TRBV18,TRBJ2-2,CASSPAGDGELFF